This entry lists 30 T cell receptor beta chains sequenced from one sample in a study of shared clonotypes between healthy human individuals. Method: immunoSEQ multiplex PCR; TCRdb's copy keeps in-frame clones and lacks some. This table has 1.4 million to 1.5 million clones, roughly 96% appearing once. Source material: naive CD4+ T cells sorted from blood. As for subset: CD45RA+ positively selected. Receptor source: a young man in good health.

CDR3 in DNA: TGTGCCAGTAGTATAGTAAGTGGGACTGAAGCTTTCTTT. As protein: CASSIVSGTEAFF. The genes are TRBV19 and TRBJ1-1, with D unclear. Per germline, CDR1 LNHDA and CDR2 SQIVND (reference sequence). Trimming removed 1 base from V and 5 bases from J, with 8 bases in between. The CDR3 has 13 residues.

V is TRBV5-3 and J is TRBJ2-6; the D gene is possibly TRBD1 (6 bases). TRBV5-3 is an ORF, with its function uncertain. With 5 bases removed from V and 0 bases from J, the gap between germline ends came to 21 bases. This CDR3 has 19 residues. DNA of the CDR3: TGTGCCAGAAGACCTACAGGGAAGCGAAAGGGCTCTGGGGCCAACGTCCTGACTTTC. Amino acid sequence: CARRPTGKRKGSGANVLTF.

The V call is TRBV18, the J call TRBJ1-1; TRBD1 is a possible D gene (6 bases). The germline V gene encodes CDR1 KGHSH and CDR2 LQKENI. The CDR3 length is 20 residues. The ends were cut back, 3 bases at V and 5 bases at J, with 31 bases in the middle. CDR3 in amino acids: CASSPNPLGRGSNRRTEAFF. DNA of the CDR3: TGTGCCAGCTCACCGAACCCTTTAGGAAGGGGGAGTAACAGGAGGACTGAAGCTTTCTTT.

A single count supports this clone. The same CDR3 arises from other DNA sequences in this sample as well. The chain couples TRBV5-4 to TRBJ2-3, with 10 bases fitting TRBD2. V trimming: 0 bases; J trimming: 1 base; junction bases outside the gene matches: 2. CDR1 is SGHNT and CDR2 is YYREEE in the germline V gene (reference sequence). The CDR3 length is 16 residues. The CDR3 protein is CASSLGGTSGTDTQYF. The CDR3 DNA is TGTGCCAGCAGCTTGGGTGGGACTAGCGGCACAGATACGCAGTATTTT.

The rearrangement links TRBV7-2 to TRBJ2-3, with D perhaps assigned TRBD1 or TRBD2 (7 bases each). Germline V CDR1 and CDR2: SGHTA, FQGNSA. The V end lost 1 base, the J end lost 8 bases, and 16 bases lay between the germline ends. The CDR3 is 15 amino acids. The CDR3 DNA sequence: TGTGCCAGCAGCTTAGACAGGGGTGGGGAGGGTACGCAGTATTTT. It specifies CASSLDRGGEGTQYF. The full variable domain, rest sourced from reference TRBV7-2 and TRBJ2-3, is GAGVSQSPSNKVTEKGKDVELRCDPISGHTALYWYRQSLGQGLEFLIYFQGNSAPDKSGLPSDRFSAERTGGSVSTLTIQRTQQEDSAVYLCASSLDRGGEGTQYFGPGTRLTVL.

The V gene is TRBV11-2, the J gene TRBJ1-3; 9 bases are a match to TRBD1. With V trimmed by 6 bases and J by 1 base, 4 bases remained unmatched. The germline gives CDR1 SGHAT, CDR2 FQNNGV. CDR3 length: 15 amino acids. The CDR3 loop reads CASRLQGASGNTIYF. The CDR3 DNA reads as TGTGCCAGCAGACTACAGGGGGCTTCTGGAAACACCATATATTTT.

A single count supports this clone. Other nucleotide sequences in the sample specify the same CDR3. The CDR3 is CASSGTVNQPQHF. Here the CDR3 DNA reads TGTGCCAGTAGTGGGACGGTGAATCAGCCCCAGCATTTT. The chain combines TRBV19 with TRBJ1-5; possibly TRBD1 for D (5 bases). Germline V gives CDR1 LNHDA, CDR2 SQIVND (reference sequence). This CDR3 region has 13 residues. Trimming cost V 5 bases and J 4 bases, with 9 bases left between them. The full variable domain, completed using reference TRBV19 and TRBJ1-5, is DGGITQSPKYLFRKEGQNVTLSCEQNLNHDAMYWYRQDPGQGLRLIYYSQIVNDFQKGDIAEGYSVSREKKESFPLTVTSAQKNPTAFYLCASSGTVNQPQHFGDGTRLSIL.

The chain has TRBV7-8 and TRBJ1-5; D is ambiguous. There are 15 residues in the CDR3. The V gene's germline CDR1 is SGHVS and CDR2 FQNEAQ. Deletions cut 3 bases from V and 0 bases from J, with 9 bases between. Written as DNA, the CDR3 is TGTGCCAGCAGCTTTTACAGTAATAGCAATCAGCCCCAGCATTTT. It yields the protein CASSFYSNSNQPQHF.

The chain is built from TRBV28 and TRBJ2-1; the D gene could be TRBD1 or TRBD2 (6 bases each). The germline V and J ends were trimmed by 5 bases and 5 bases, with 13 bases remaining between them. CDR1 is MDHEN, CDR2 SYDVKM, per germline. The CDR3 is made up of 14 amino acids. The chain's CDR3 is CASSRGTLDNEQFF. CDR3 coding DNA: TGTGCCAGCAGTCGCGGGACACTTGACAATGAGCAGTTCTTC.

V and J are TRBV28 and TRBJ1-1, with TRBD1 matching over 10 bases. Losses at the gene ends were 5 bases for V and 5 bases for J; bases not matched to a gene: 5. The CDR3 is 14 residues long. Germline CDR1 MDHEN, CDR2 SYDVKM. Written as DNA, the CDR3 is TGTGCCAGCAGTGGCGGGACAGGGGTGACTGAAGCTTTCTTT. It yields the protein CASSGGTGVTEAFF.

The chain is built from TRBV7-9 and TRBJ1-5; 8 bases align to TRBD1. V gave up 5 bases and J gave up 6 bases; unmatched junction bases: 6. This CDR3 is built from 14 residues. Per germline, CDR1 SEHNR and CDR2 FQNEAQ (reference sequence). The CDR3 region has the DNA TGTGCCAGCAGCAAAGGGGACAGGACTCAGCCCCAGCATTTT. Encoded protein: CASSKGDRTQPQHF.

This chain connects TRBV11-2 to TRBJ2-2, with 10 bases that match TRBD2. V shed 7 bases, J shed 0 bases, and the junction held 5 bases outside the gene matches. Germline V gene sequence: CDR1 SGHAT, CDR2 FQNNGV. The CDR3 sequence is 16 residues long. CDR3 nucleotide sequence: TGTGCCAGCACCAGAGGACTAGCGGCGAACACCGGGGAGCTGTTTTTT. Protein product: CASTRGLAANTGELFF. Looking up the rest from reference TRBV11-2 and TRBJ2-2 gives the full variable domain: EAGVAQSPRYKIIEKRQSVAFWCNPISGHATLYWYQQILGQGPKLLIQFQNNGVVDDSQLPKDRFSAERLKGVDSTLKIQPAKLEDSAVYLCASTRGLAANTGELFFGEGSRLTVL.

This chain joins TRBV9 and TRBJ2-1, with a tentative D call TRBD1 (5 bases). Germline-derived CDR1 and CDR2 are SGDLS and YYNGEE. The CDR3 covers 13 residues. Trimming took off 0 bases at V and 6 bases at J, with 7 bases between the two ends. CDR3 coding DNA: TGTGCCAGCAGCGTAGCACAGGCCAATGAGCAGTTCTTC. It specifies CASSVAQANEQFF.

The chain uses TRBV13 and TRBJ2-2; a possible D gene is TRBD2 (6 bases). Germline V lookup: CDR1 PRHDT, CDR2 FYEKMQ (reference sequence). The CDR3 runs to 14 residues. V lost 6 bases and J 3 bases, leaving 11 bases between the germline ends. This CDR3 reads CASRSSAYTGELFF. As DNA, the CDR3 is TGTGCCAGCAGATCTAGCGCCTACACCGGGGAGCTGTTTTTT.

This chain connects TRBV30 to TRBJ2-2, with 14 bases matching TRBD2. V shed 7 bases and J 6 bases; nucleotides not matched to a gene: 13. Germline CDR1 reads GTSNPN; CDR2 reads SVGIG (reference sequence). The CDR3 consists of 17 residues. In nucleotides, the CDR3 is TGTGCCTCCGAGGGACTAGCGGGAGCCCTGAATCCCGGGGAGCTGTTTTTT. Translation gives CASEGLAGALNPGELFF.

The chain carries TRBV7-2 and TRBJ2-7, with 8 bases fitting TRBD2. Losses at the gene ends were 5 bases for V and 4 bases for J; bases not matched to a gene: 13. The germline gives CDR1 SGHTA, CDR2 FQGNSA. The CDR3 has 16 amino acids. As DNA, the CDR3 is TGTGCCAGCAGCCGATTGGGGGGACTAGGTCGATACGAGCAGTACTTC. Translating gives CASSRLGGLGRYEQYF.

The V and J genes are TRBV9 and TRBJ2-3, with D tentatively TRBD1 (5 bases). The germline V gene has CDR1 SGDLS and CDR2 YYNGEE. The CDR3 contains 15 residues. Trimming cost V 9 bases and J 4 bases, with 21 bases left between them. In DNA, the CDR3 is TGTGCCAACCAGGCAGGGCGTGAATGGGCAGATACGCAGTATTTT. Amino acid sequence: CANQAGREWADTQYF. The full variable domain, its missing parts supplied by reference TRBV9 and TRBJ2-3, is DSGVTQTPKHLITATGQRVTLRCSPRSGDLSVYWYQQSLDQGLQFLIQYYNGEERAKGNILERFSAQQFPDLHSELNLSSLELGDSALYFCANQAGREWADTQYFGPGTRLTVL.

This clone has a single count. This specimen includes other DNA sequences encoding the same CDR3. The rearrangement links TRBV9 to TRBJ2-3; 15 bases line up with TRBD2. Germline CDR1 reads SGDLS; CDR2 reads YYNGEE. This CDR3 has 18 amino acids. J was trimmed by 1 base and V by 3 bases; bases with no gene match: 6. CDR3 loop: CASSAGLAGGPGTDTQYF. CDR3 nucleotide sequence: TGTGCCAGCAGCGCCGGACTAGCGGGAGGGCCGGGCACAGATACGCAGTATTTT.

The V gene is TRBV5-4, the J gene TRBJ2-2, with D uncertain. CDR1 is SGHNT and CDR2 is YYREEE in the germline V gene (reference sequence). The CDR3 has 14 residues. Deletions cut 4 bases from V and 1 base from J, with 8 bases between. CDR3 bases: TGTGCCAGCAGCGCCGACTTGAACACCGGGGAGCTGTTTTTT. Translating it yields CASSADLNTGELFF. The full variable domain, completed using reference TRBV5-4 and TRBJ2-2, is ETGVTQSPTHLIKTRGQQVTLRCSSQSGHNTVSWYQQALGQGPQFIFQYYREEENGRGNFPPRFSGLQFPNYSSELNVNALELDDSALYLCASSADLNTGELFFGEGSRLTVL.

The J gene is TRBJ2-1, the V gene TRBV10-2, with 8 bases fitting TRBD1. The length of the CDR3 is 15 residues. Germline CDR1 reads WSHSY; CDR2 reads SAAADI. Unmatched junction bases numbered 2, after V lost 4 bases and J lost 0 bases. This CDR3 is CASSVTGGSYNEQFF. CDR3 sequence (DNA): TGCGCCAGCAGTGTAACAGGGGGCTCCTACAATGAGCAGTTCTTC.

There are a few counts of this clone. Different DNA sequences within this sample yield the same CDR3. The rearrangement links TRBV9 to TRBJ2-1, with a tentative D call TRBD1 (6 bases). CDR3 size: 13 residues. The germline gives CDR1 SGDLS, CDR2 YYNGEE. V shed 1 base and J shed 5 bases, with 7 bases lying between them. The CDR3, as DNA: TGTGCCAGCAGCGTAAGGGGGAACAATGAGCAGTTCTTC. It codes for CASSVRGNNEQFF. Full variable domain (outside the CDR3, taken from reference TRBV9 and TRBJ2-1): DSGVTQTPKHLITATGQRVTLRCSPRSGDLSVYWYQQSLDQGLQFLIQYYNGEERAKGNILERFSAQQFPDLHSELNLSSLELGDSALYFCASSVRGNNEQFFGPGTRLTVL.

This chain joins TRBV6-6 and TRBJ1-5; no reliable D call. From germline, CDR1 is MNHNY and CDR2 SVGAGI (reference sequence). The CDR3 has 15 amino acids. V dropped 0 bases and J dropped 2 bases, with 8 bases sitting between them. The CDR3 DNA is TGTGCCAGCAGTTACTCTGGGGTGGGCAATCAGCCCCAGCATTTT. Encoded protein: CASSYSGVGNQPQHF.

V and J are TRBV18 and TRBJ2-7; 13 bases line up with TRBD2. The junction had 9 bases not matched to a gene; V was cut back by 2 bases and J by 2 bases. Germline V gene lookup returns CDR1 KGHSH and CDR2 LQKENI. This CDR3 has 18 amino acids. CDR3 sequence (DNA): TGTGCCAGCTCACCAATTCCTGGACTAGCGGGAGTTACCTACGAGCAGTACTTC. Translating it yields CASSPIPGLAGVTYEQYF. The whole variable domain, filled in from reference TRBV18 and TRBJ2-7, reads NAGVMQNPRHLVRRRGQEARLRCSPMKGHSHVYWYRQLPEEGLKFMVYLQKENIIDESGMPKERFSAEFPKEGPSILRIQQVVRGDSAAYFCASSPIPGLAGVTYEQYFGPGTRLTVT.

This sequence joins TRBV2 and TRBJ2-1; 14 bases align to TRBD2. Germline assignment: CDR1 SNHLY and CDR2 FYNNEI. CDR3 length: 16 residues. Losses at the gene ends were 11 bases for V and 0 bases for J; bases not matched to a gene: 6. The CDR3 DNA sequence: TGTGCCCAGACTAGCGGGAGGGCTGGCTCCTACAATGAGCAGTTCTTC. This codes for CAQTSGRAGSYNEQFF.

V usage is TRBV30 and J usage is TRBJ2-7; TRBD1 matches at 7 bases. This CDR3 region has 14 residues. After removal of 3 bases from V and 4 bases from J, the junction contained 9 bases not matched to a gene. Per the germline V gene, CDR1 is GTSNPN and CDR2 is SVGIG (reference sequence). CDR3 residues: CAWRFRDRKYEQYF. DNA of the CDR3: TGTGCCTGGAGGTTCCGGGACAGAAAATACGAGCAGTACTTC.

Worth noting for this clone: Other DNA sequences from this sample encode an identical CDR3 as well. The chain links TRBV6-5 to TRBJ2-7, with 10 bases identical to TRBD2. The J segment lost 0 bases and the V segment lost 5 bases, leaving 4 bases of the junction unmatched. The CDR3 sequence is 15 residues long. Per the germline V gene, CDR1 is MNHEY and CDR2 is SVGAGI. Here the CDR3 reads CASSTRTSGSYEQYF. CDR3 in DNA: TGTGCCAGCAGTACCCGGACTAGCGGCTCCTACGAGCAGTACTTC.

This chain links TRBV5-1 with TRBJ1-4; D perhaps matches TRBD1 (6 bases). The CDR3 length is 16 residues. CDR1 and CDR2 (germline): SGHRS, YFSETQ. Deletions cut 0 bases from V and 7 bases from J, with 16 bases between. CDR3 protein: CASSLAGSGGSEKLFF. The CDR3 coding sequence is TGCGCCAGCAGCTTGGCGGGGAGCGGGGGCTCTGAAAAACTGTTTTTT.

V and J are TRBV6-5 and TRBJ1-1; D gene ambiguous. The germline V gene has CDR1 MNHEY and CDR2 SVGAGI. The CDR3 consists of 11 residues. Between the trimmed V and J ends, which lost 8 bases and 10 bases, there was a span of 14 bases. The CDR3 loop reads CASGNHEGAFF. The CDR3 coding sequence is TGTGCCAGCGGTAACCACGAGGGAGCTTTCTTT.

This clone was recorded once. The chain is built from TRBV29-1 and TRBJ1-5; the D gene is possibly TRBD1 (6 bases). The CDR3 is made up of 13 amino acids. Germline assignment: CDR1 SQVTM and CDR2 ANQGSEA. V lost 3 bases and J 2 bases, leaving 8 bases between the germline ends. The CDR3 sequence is CSVEAGGNQPQHF. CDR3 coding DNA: TGCAGCGTTGAGGCAGGGGGCAATCAGCCCCAGCATTTT.

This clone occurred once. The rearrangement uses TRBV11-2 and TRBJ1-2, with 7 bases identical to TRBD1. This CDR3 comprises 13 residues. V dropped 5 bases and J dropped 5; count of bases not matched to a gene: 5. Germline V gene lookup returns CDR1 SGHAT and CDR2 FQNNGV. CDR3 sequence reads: CASSQGEIYGYTF. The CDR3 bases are TGTGCCAGCAGCCAGGGGGAAATTTATGGCTACACCTTC.